One sample yielded the 24 T cell receptor beta chains listed below, sequenced in a study of cytomegalovirus exposure and HLA in healthy donors (dated by TCRdb to 2016 to 2017). Libraries were built with the immunoSEQ multiplex PCR assay. TCRdb's version of the immuneACCESS table is confined to in-frame rearrangements and falls short of the full clone set. An unresolved V gene accounts for under half of the shortfall where checked; the remainder is of unknown origin. The sample contains fewer than 250,000 clones, over 80% of them found a single time. The ten top clones hold over 13% of the sample. Sequencing was performed on PBMCs. Receptor source: a woman aged 25-40 years in good health and CMV-seropositive.

The chain is built from TRBV5-1 and TRBJ2-1; either TRBD1 or TRBD2 may supply D (5 bases each). CDR1 is SGHRS, CDR2 YFSETQ, per germline. The CDR3 has 15 amino acids. V was trimmed by 3 bases and J by 8 bases, leaving 18 bases between them. The CDR3 protein is CASSSGRDLDHEQFF. Written as DNA, the CDR3 is TGCGCCAGCAGCTCCGGCCGGGACCTCGACCATGAGCAGTTCTTC.

This clone was recorded a few times. V usage is TRBV11-2 and J usage is TRBJ2-7; the match to TRBD1 covers 7 bases. The V and J ends lost 4 bases and 2 bases, in that order; junction bases with no gene match: 8. The CDR3 has 15 residues. Per the germline V gene, CDR1 is SGHAT and CDR2 is FQNNGV. The CDR3 coding sequence is TGTGCCAGCAGCTCACCGACAGGGAGTCCCTACGAGCAGTACTTC. This gives the protein CASSSPTGSPYEQYF.

This clone occurred once. The chain recombines TRBV27 with TRBJ1-1; D is unclear. Germline V gene lookup returns CDR1 MNHEY and CDR2 SMNVEV (reference sequence). The CDR3 runs to 12 residues. Trimming removed 2 bases from V and 2 bases from J, with 3 bases in between. This chain's CDR3 is CASSLANTEAFF. CDR3 DNA sequence: TGTGCCAGCAGTTTAGCCAACACTGAAGCTTTCTTT.

This clone was observed a single time. The chain has TRBV28 and TRBJ1-4; no clear D gene. Germline V CDR1 and CDR2: MDHEN, SYDVKM. The CDR3 extends over 12 amino acids. The germline V and J ends were trimmed by 1 base and 15 bases, with 12 bases remaining between them. The CDR3 sequence: CASSLSATEMFF. The CDR3 DNA follows: TGTGCCAGCAGTTTATCTGCCACAGAGATGTTTTTT.

V and J are TRBV27 and TRBJ2-1; no clear D gene. The germline CDR1 and CDR2 sequences are MNHEY and SMNVEV (reference sequence). Deletions cut 5 bases from V and 6 bases from J, with 8 bases between. The CDR3 has 12 residues. CDR3 in amino acids: CASSRNLNEQFF. The CDR3 coding sequence is TGTGCCAGCAGTAGAAATCTCAATGAGCAGTTCTTC.

The V gene is TRBV4-1, the J gene TRBJ2-1; D may be TRBD2 (6 bases). Per germline, CDR1 MGHRA and CDR2 YSYEKL. Trimming shortened V by 4 bases and J by 5 bases, and 18 bases separated the two germline ends. This CDR3 contains 16 residues. For the CDR3, the DNA is TGCGCCAGCAGCCGCTTCCGGGACTCTACGAACAATGAGCAGTTCTTC. Translating gives CASSRFRDSTNNEQFF.

J is TRBJ1-5 and V is TRBV4-1; D remains ambiguous. CDR3 length: 12 residues. The V gene lost 1 base and the J gene lost 7 bases, with 5 bases spanning the gap. Germline CDR1 MGHRA, CDR2 YSYEKL. The CDR3 bases are TGCGCCAGCAGCCAAGGACGCCAGCCCCAGCATTTT. Its protein is CASSQGRQPQHF.

The CDR3 DNA reads as TGTGCCAGCACCGACCGGGACAGTGGGGGCTACACCTTC. Protein: CASTDRDSGGYTF. The V and J genes are TRBV6-5 and TRBJ1-2; 7 nucleotides match TRBD1. The J segment lost 8 bases and the V segment lost 7 bases, leaving 10 bases of the junction unmatched. Germline CDR1 and CDR2: MNHEY and SVGAGI. The CDR3 runs 13 residues.

V gene TRBV5-1 combines with J gene TRBJ1-5; no clear D gene. CDR1 is SGHRS, CDR2 YFSETQ, per germline. The V and J ends lost 3 bases and 6 bases respectively, with 10 bases between them. There are 13 residues in the CDR3. In DNA form, the CDR3 reads TGCGCCAGCAGCTCTTCTATGGGTCAGCCCCAGCATTTT. Its translation is CASSSSMGQPQHF.

The chain combines TRBV11-2 with TRBJ2-1; TRBD2 matches 8 bases. V lost 5 bases, J lost 7 bases, and 16 bases stayed unmatched. CDR1 SGHAT and CDR2 FQNNGV come from the germline V gene. This CDR3 comprises 17 residues. The CDR3 loop reads CASSQGGSGSGGNEQFF. CDR3 nucleotides: TGTGCCAGCAGCCAAGGGGGGAGCGGGAGCGGTGGGAATGAGCAGTTCTTC.

The chain uses TRBV20-1 and TRBJ1-2; tentatively, D is TRBD1 (5 bases). V gave up 5 bases and J gave up 8 bases, with 12 bases separating them. The CDR3 spans 11 residues. The germline V gene encodes CDR1 DFQATT and CDR2 SNEGSKA (reference sequence). CDR3 protein: CSAYGTGGYTF. The CDR3 DNA reads as TGCAGTGCTTACGGGACGGGGGGCTACACCTTC.

The chain combines TRBV27 with TRBJ2-7, with D unresolved. The V end lost 8 bases, the J end lost 3 bases, and 14 bases lay between the germline ends. The CDR3 totals 13 residues. Germline assignment: CDR1 MNHEY and CDR2 SMNVEV (reference sequence). DNA of the CDR3: TGTGCCAGCTCCTTAAAACGAGGCTACGAGCAGTACTTC. Amino acids: CASSLKRGYEQYF.

The gene calls are TRBV5-1 and TRBJ2-7, with D perhaps TRBD1 (5 bases). V was clipped by 0 bases and J by 5 bases, with 12 bases between them. The CDR3 covers 14 residues. CDR1 and CDR2 from the germline V gene are SGHRS and YFSETQ. The CDR3 spells CASSLEAQGNEQYF. The CDR3 DNA is TGCGCCAGCAGCTTGGAGGCTCAGGGCAACGAGCAGTACTTC.

The chain couples TRBV30 to TRBJ2-2, with D possibly being TRBD2 (6 bases). Germline loops: CDR1 GTSNPN, CDR2 SVGIG (reference sequence). With 2 bases removed from V and 2 bases from J, the gap between germline ends came to 9 bases. This CDR3 has 14 amino acids. In DNA form, the CDR3 reads TGTGCCTGGAGTCCTAGCGATAACACCGGGGAGCTGTTTTTT. Its translation: CAWSPSDNTGELFF.

This clone was found a few times. J is TRBJ2-5 and V is TRBV18, with 8 nucleotides matching TRBD2. The CDR3 consists of 15 residues. V lost 0 bases and J lost 3; bases outside the gene matches: 3. Germline V lookup: CDR1 KGHSH, CDR2 LQKENI. The CDR3 DNA follows: TGTGCCAGCTCACCACCTAGCGGGGTGGAAGAGACCCAGTACTTC. It translates to CASSPPSGVEETQYF.

The genes are TRBV13 and TRBJ1-2, with 9 bases aligning to TRBD1. Trimming took 5 bases from V and 3 from J; bases not matched to a gene: 10. CDR1 is PRHDT, CDR2 FYEKMQ, per germline (reference sequence). The CDR3 sequence is 16 residues long. The CDR3 loop reads CASSPRTGEVYYGYTF. CDR3 coding DNA: TGTGCCAGCAGCCCTAGGACAGGGGAAGTTTACTATGGCTACACCTTC.

This clone was seen a single time. This rearrangement joins TRBV28 to TRBJ2-2, with D unclear. Deletions cut 1 base from V and 3 bases from J, with 0 bases between. Germline values: CDR1 MDHEN, CDR2 SYDVKM. The CDR3 is 12 amino acids. The chain's CDR3 is CASSLYTGELFF. In DNA, the CDR3 is TGTGCCAGCAGTTTATACACCGGGGAGCTGTTTTTT.

A word on this clone: Mismatch with germline at one junction end may stem from a read error. The rearrangement joins TRBV30 to TRBJ2-1; D ambiguous. Per the germline V gene, CDR1 is GTSNPN and CDR2 is SVGIG (reference sequence). CDR3 length equals 12 residues. CDR3 loop: CAWSVRPDEQLF. In DNA form, the CDR3 reads TGTGCCTGGAGTGTACGGCCGGATGAGCAGCTCTTC.

The V call is TRBV29-1, the J call TRBJ2-3; D is unclear. The CDR3 is 14 amino acids. V was pared by 1 base and J by 0 bases, with 8 bases between. The germline gives CDR1 SQVTM, CDR2 ANQGSEA. The CDR3 spells CSVEGPPSTDTQYF. Written as DNA, the CDR3 is TGCAGCGTTGAAGGACCGCCTAGCACAGATACGCAGTATTTT.

The V call is TRBV10-1, the J call TRBJ2-5; D perhaps matches TRBD2 (6 bases). CDR3 length: 15 residues. Germline CDR1 reads WNHNN; CDR2 reads SYGVQD (reference sequence). The V end was cut by 3 bases, the J end by 5 bases, with 16 bases between. The CDR3 protein is CASSDSSPAGETQYF. As DNA, the CDR3 is TGCGCCAGCAGTGATTCCAGTCCCGCGGGGGAGACCCAGTACTTC.

The V call is TRBV6-5, the J call TRBJ2-7; D gene unclear. With 6 bases removed from V and 5 bases from J, the gap between germline ends came to 20 bases. CDR1 is MNHEY, CDR2 SVGAGI, per germline. This CDR3 has 15 residues. Here the CDR3 reads CASRNIEAQSHEQYF. CDR3 nucleotide sequence: TGTGCCAGCAGGAATATCGAGGCGCAGAGCCACGAGCAGTACTTC.

The rearrangement joins TRBV6-6 to TRBJ2-3; 8 bases are shared with TRBD1. The CDR3 contains 14 residues. Per the germline V gene, CDR1 is MNHNY and CDR2 is SVGAGI (reference sequence). J was trimmed by 0 bases and V by 6 bases; bases with no gene match: 2. CDR3 nucleotides: TGTGCCAGCAGGAGGACAGGGAGCACAGATACGCAGTATTTT. This sequence encodes CASRRTGSTDTQYF.

The V gene is TRBV18, the J gene TRBJ2-1, with 7 bases lining up with TRBD2. The junction had 9 bases not matched to a gene; V was cut back by 3 bases and J by 7 bases. The germline V gene encodes CDR1 KGHSH and CDR2 LQKENI. The CDR3 contains 15 residues. CDR3 nucleotides: TGTGCCAGCTCACCGAGCAGACTAGCAGGAAATGAGCAGTTCTTC. It yields the protein CASSPSRLAGNEQFF.

This CDR3 reads CASRPLVGYTGELFF. The CDR3 nucleotides read TGTGCCAGCAGACCCTTAGTGGGGTACACCGGGGAGCTGTTTTTT. V usage is TRBV7-9 and J usage is TRBJ2-2; no definite D call. CDR1 is SEHNR and CDR2 is FQNEAQ in the germline V gene (reference sequence). V lost 6 bases to trimming and J lost 3 bases, with 14 bases between them. This CDR3 region has 15 residues.